This T cell receptor (beta chain) was found in a study of response to subunit inactivated influenza vaccine. CDR3 length: 14 amino acids. Germline V lookup: CDR1 SGHRS, CDR2 YFSETQ. Trimming cost V 4 bases and J 1 base, with 11 bases left between them. Each CDR3 protein gets one entry after TCRdb re-called the RT-PCR reads with MiXCR. Here the sample spans roughly 540,000 distinct CDR3 sequences, roughly a quarter being singletons. These data were also filed under a second study, of T cells expressing NK-cell markers. That source reports: In generating TCR beta cDNA, 5'RACE template switching with UMIs was used. Sorted CD3+CD56+NKG2C+, CD3+CD56+NKG2C- and CD3+CD56-NKG2C+ T cells supplied TCR beta repertoires.

The rearrangement uses TRBV5-1 and TRBJ2-5, with D possibly matching TRBD2 (6 bases). The specimen was CD4+ T cells sorted from PBMCs, collected about 11 days after vaccination. The sequence was collected from a man aged 50 or older who received an inactivated influenza vaccine. Here the CDR3 DNA reads TGCGCCAGCAGCCTCGGGAGCTCCCAAGAGACCCAGTACTTC. Translated, it gives CASSLGSSQETQYF.